A selection of T cell receptor beta chains follows, all from one sample in a study of T cells in Graves' hyperthyroidism and ophthalmopathy. Via MiXCR, TCRdb re-called the multiplex PCR reads, giving one row per CDR3 protein. Of 340,000 or so distinct CDR3 sequences in the sample, 21% were seen once. Sequencing was performed on blood. These receptor sequences come from a woman aged 45-60 years with Graves' hyperthyroidism. Each CDR3 is given with its conserved first and last residue. The order of the fields is D gene, J gene, clone size, V gene, CDR3 DNA, CDR3 protein. The D gene is left open where the match is weak. The size entry is marked missing in some rows and otherwise reads once, few, many or a size class.

-,TRBJ2-3,many,TRBV28,TGTGCCAGCAGCACCAGGGGTATGGATACGCAGTATTTT,CASSTRGMDTQYF
-,TRBJ2-1,-,TRBV29-1,TGCAGCGTTGCGGAAGGGCCGGTGGAGTTCTTC,CSVAEGPVEFF
-,TRBJ2-7,many,TRBV28,TGTGCCAGCAGCTTAGCGTTCTACGAGCAGTACTTC,CASSLAFYEQYF
TRBD2,TRBJ2-1,-,TRBV27,TGTGCCAGCAGCCTGGGTAGGGGAGAGCGGGATCGTTATAATGAGCAGTTCTTC,CASSLGRGERDRYNEQFF
TRBD2,TRBJ2-1,many,TRBV2,TGTGCCAGCAGTGGTCCTCAGGTCGACCGAGCGGGAGGGTACAATGAGCAGTTCTTC,CASSGPQVDRAGGYNEQFF
TRBD1,TRBJ1-5,many,TRBV12-3/TRBV12-4,TGTGCCAGCAGCCAACAGACAGGGGGACAGCCCCAGCATTTT,CASSQQTGGQPQHF
-,TRBJ1-1,many,TRBV30,TGTGCCTGGAGTTTACGTCAGGGTGCTGAAGCTTTCTTT,CAWSLRQGAEAFF
TRBD2,TRBJ2-3,many,TRBV15,TGTGCCACCAGCAGAGGCAGCGGGACGGGCGCAGATACGCAGTATTTT,CATSRGSGTGADTQYF
-,TRBJ2-1,many,TRBV18,TGTGCCAGCTCACCGATGGACTTTACCGGGGCCCTTGATAATGAGCAGTTCTTC,CASSPMDFTGALDNEQFF
-,TRBJ2-3,many,TRBV30,TGTGCCTGGAGGGACAGGGAGGGGAGAGATACGCAGTATTTT,CAWRDREGRDTQYF
-,TRBJ1-2,many,TRBV28,TGTGCCAGCAGTCCCTACGGGGCGTGGGGCAGCTACACCTTC,CASSPYGAWGSYTF
TRBD1,TRBJ1-1,-,TRBV27,TGTGCCAGCAGTTTAGGCGGACAGGGGATCACTGAAGCTTTCTTT,CASSLGGQGITEAFF
-,TRBJ2-7,many,TRBV20-1,TGCAGTGCCTCCAGCGCCCTAAAGAGTGAGCAGTACTTC,CSASSALKSEQYF
-,TRBJ2-5,few,TRBV25-1,TGTGCCAGCAGTGAAATGTCAGGGCAAGAGACCCAGTACTTC,CASSEMSGQETQYF
-,TRBJ1-5,many,TRBV5-8,TGTGCCAGCAGCCGGGACGAGGGTCAGCCCCAGCATTTT,CASSRDEGQPQHF
TRBD2,TRBJ2-1,-,TRBV20-1,TGCAGTGCTAGGAGAGGAGCCGGGACTAGTTCTTACAATGAGCAGTTCTTC,CSARRGAGTSSYNEQFF
-,TRBJ2-1,-,TRBV28,TGTGCCAGCATCCGCCGAATCGGATACAATGAGCAGTTCTTC,CASIRRIGYNEQFF
-,TRBJ2-5,many,TRBV3-1,TGTGCCAGCAGCCGAGGGAGCGAAGAGACCCAGTACTTC,CASSRGSEETQYF
TRBD1,TRBJ2-1,many,TRBV5-6,TGTGCCAGCAGCTTGGCCAGGGACAGGCTCAATGAGCAGTTCTTC,CASSLARDRLNEQFF
-,TRBJ1-6,many,TRBV28,TGTGCCAGCAGTCCCGTGGGATTGGTATATAATTCACCCCTCCACTTT,CASSPVGLVYNSPLHF
TRBD2,TRBJ2-1,many,TRBV7-2,TGTGCCAGCAGCTTAGCTCTAGCGGGAGGGACGGGATACAATGAGCAGTTCTTC,CASSLALAGGTGYNEQFF
-,TRBJ1-1,-,TRBV5-1,TGCGCCAGCAGCTTGGATACAGCCCAATTGAACACTGAAGCTTTCTTT,CASSLDTAQLNTEAFF
TRBD2,TRBJ2-7,-,TRBV12-3/TRBV12-4,TGTGCCAGCAGCCGACTAGCGGGAGTTCGGGAGCAGTACTTC,CASSRLAGVREQYF
-,TRBJ1-5,many,TRBV15,TGTGCCACCAGCAGAGATGTACCTGTCAATCAGCCCCAGCATTTT,CATSRDVPVNQPQHF
-,TRBJ2-1,many,TRBV7-9,TGTGCCAGCAGCTTCCGGGGAGCCTCCTACAATGAGCAGTTCTTC,CASSFRGASYNEQFF
-,TRBJ2-1,many,TRBV18,TGTGCCAGCTCTCCCAGCGGCAATGAGCAGTTCTTC,CASSPSGNEQFF
TRBD1,TRBJ1-4,once,TRBV14,TGTGCCAGCAGCCAAGGGGACAGGCCTAATGAAAAACTGTTTTTT,CASSQGDRPNEKLFF
-,TRBJ1-1,-,TRBV19,TGTGCCACCCGGCGGGGAGCACTCATGAACACTGAAGCTTTCTTT,CATRRGALMNTEAFF
TRBD1,TRBJ2-7,many,TRBV28,TGTGCCAGCAGGACCCCCGGGACAGGGGTCTACGAGCAGTACTTC,CASRTPGTGVYEQYF
-,TRBJ2-6,few,TRBV5-1,TGCGCCAGCAGCTCGGGCCACGGGGAAAGTGGGGCCAACGTCCTGACTTTC,CASSSGHGESGANVLTF
-,TRBJ2-3,few,TRBV9,TGTGCCAGCAGCGTAGTGGAAGGATTGGGCACAGATACGCAGTATTTT,CASSVVEGLGTDTQYF
TRBD2,TRBJ2-3,few,TRBV20-1,TGCAGTGCTGATTATAGCGGGGGCACAGATACGCAGTATTTT,CSADYSGGTDTQYF
-,TRBJ2-7,many,TRBV12-3/TRBV12-4,TGTGCCTGCGAGAGACCGAGTTACGAGCAGTACTTC,CACERPSYEQYF
-,TRBJ2-7,many,TRBV30,TGTGCCTGGACCGGGGGTTACGAGCAGTACTTC,CAWTGGYEQYF
-,TRBJ2-7,-,TRBV12-3/TRBV12-4,TGTGCCAGCAGAGCCCCCAGGGGACTTAGCTACGAGCAGTACTTC,CASRAPRGLSYEQYF
-,TRBJ2-5,-,TRBV11-1,TGTGCCAGCACTAACAGTCAAGAGACCCGGTACTTC,CASTNSQETRYF
-,TRBJ2-5,-,TRBV5-1,TGCGCCAGCAGCTTGGACGCCGGGATCCTGTACTTC,CASSLDAGILYF
TRBD2,TRBJ2-1,few,TRBV6-1,TGTGCCAGCAGTCGCCCCACTACTAGCGGTAGTTCTAATGAGCAGTTCTTC,CASSRPTTSGSSNEQFF
-,TRBJ1-6,many,TRBV29-1,TGCAGCGTTTCCCAGGGCAACCATTCACCCCTCCACTTT,CSVSQGNHSPLHF